The rows below give T cell receptor beta chains drawn from one sample of a study of CD8 T cells in seronegative destructive rheumatoid arthritis. The data were produced by immunoSEQ multiplex PCR, yet TCRdb's version contains in-frame clones alone and is incomplete. The sample yields more than 10,000 clones, roughly 80% seen once. Sequencing used CD8+ T cells from blood. Receptors were obtained from a woman between 30 and 55 years old with seronegative destructive rheumatoid arthritis. The CDR3 runs from the conserved cysteine through the conserved F or W. The order of the fields is clone size, D gene, J gene, V gene, CDR3 protein, CDR3 DNA. A D gene is named only where the DNA matches it firmly. The size of a clone is reported for some rows only, either as once, few or many, or as a class for expanded clones.

>.|TRBD1|TRBJ2-2|TRBV6-5
CASSYSQGGAGELFF
TGTGCCAGCAGTTACTCACAGGGGGGCGCCGGGGAGCTGTTTTTT
>.|.|TRBJ1-3|TRBV21-1
CASSKVNRDRGSGNTIYF
TGTGCCAGCAGCAAAGTCAACCGGGACAGAGGATCTGGAAACACCATATATTTT
>.|.|TRBJ2-1|TRBV2
CASSEVGGPMYEQFF
TGTGCCAGCAGTGAAGTGGGGGGGCCGATGTATGAGCAGTTCTTC
>.|.|TRBJ2-7|TRBV2
CASSRAPLYEQYF
TGTGCCAGCAGTCGAGCCCCTCTCTACGAGCAGTACTTC
>.|.|TRBJ1-4|TRBV25-1
CASSGGRSNEKLFF
TGTGCCAGCAGTGGTGGGCGTAGTAATGAAAAACTGTTTTTT
>.|.|TRBJ1-2|TRBV4-1
CASSLHLTERVYGYTF
TGCGCCAGCAGCCTGCACCTGACGGAGAGGGTCTATGGCTACACCTTC
>.|.|TRBJ2-1|TRBV4-1
CASSQDDTGGHYNEQFF
TGCGCCAGCAGCCAAGATGATACGGGGGGCCACTACAATGAGCAGTTCTTC
>.|TRBD1|TRBJ1-1|TRBV4-1
CASSLRTGRNTEAFF
TGCGCCAGCAGCCTTAGGACAGGGAGGAACACTGAAGCTTTCTTT
>.|TRBD1|TRBJ2-1|TRBV10-3
CAISELDRGLDNEQFF
TGTGCCATCAGTGAGTTGGACAGGGGGCTGGACAATGAGCAGTTCTTC
>.|TRBD2|TRBJ2-3|TRBV29-1
CSAREGGGADTQYF
TGCAGCGCCCGGGAGGGTGGCGGGGCAGATACGCAGTATTTT
>.|.|TRBJ1-1|TRBV7-3
CASSPPHSTEAFF
TGTGCCAGCAGTCCACCTCATAGCACTGAAGCTTTCTTT
>few|TRBD2|TRBJ2-7|TRBV4-1
CASSQARGGRAYEQYF
TGCGCCAGCAGCCAAGCTCGGGGGGGACGAGCCTACGAGCAGTACTTC
>.|TRBD2|TRBJ2-2|TRBV19
CASSIIGTSNTGELFF
TGTGCCAGTAGTATAATTGGGACTAGCAACACCGGGGAGCTGTTTTTT
>.|.|TRBJ2-7|TRBV28
CASSFSAVAPYEQYF
TGTGCCAGCAGTTTCTCAGCGGTTGCCCCCTACGAGCAGTACTTC
>.|TRBD1|TRBJ1-2|TRBV7-9
CASSPRTGEVYGYTF
TGTGCCAGCAGCCCACGGACAGGTGAAGTCTATGGCTACACCTTC
>.|TRBD2|TRBJ2-1|TRBV29-1
CSVVGLAGESSGFF
TGCAGCGTTGTGGGGCTAGCGGGGGAATCTTCGGGGTTCTTC
>.|TRBD1|TRBJ1-5|TRBV28
CASSFPGTAQHF
TGTGCCAGCAGTTTCCCAGGGACAGCCCAGCATTTT
>once|TRBD1|TRBJ1-4|TRBV28
CASSSGTGDEKLFF
TGTGCCAGCAGTTCGGGGACAGGGGATGAAAAACTGTTTTTT
>.|.|TRBJ1-3|TRBV19
CASSQDGGSGNTIYF
TGTGCCAGTAGTCAAGACGGGGGAAGTGGAAACACCATATATTTT
>.|TRBD2|TRBJ2-1|TRBV27
CASSPSGGAWNEQFF
TGTGCCAGCAGTCCAAGCGGGGGGGCCTGGAATGAGCAGTTCTTC
>.|.|TRBJ2-5|TRBV6-5
CASSYSGLAGETQYF
TGTGCCAGCAGTTACTCGGGACTGGCGGGGGAGACCCAGTACTTC
>.|TRBD1|TRBJ1-2|TRBV28
CASSSWTGEYGYTF
TGTGCCAGCAGTTCCTGGACAGGGGAATATGGCTACACCTTC
>.|TRBD1|TRBJ1-2|TRBV18
CASRDSGELGYTF
TGTGCCAGCAGGGACAGTGGGGAATTAGGCTACACCTTC
>.|TRBD2|TRBJ2-2|TRBV6-4
CASSLSGENTGELFF
TGTGCCAGCAGTCTTAGCGGGGAAAACACCGGGGAGCTGTTTTTT
>.|.|TRBJ2-7|TRBV27
CASSPGGGGYEQYF
TGTGCCAGCAGTCCTGGGGGCGGGGGCTACGAGCAGTACTTC
>.|TRBD1|TRBJ2-5|TRBV6-5
CASSYSDRGQETQYF
TGTGCCAGCAGTTACTCGGACAGGGGGCAAGAGACCCAGTACTTC